A single sample gave rise to the 2 T cell receptor beta chains below, sequenced in a study of blood T cell repertoires in COVID-19. The assay was immunoSEQ multiplex PCR, and TCRdb's table has in-frame clones only and misses some. In the table there are roughly 190,000 clones, 65% to 85% of which are singletons. Material: PBMCs or T cells enriched from blood (not recorded which). These receptor sequences come from a woman aged 25 to 39 who had recovered from COVID-19.

J is TRBJ1-2 and V is TRBV14; D call uncertain. CDR1 is SGHDN, CDR2 FVKESK, per germline. The length of the CDR3 is 12 residues. The V end lost 3 bases, the J end lost 4 bases, and 6 bases lay between the germline ends. The CDR3 region is CASSQWSYGYTF. CDR3 in DNA: TGTGCCAGCAGCCAGTGGAGCTATGGCTACACCTTC.

This clone was recorded once. J is TRBJ1-2 and V is TRBV2, with 10 positions matching TRBD1. The CDR3 length is 18 residues. V lost 5 bases and J lost 0; bases outside the gene matches: 12. Germline V gives CDR1 SNHLY, CDR2 FYNNEI. CDR3 DNA: TGTGCCAGCAGTATTCTCCCGGGACAGGGGCCCCCTAACTATGGCTACACCTTC. Amino acid sequence: CASSILPGQGPPNYGYTF.